These 26 T cell receptor beta chains share one sample of origin, sequenced in a study of blood T cell repertoires in COVID-19. Produced via immunoSEQ multiplex PCR; TCRdb's table is partial and in-frame only. Found here are fewer than 400,000 clones, 90% to 95% of them singletons; the top ten hold approximately 4.1%. The source material was PBMCs or T cells enriched from blood (not recorded which). These receptors came from a woman in her twenties or thirties who had been exposed to COVID-19.

The chain carries TRBV29-1 and TRBJ1-2; 8 bases are a match to TRBD1. CDR3 size: 12 residues. The germline V gene encodes CDR1 SQVTM and CDR2 ANQGSEA. The junction had 2 bases not matched to a gene; V was cut back by 4 bases and J by 4 bases. CDR3 bases: TGCAGCGTTGTGGGGACAGGCTATGGCTACACCTTC. Protein: CSVVGTGYGYTF.

The chain has TRBV7-2 and TRBJ2-1; TRBD2 is a possible D gene (6 bases). The germline V gene encodes CDR1 SGHTA and CDR2 FQGNSA. V was pared by 5 bases and J by 3 bases, with 14 bases between. The CDR3 totals 15 residues. The CDR3 region has the DNA TGTGCCAGCAGCCCGGGGGTCGGTGACTACAATGAGCAGTTCTTC. Translation gives CASSPGVGDYNEQFF. Full variable domain (missing parts from reference TRBV7-2 and TRBJ2-1): GAGVSQSPSNKVTEKGKDVELRCDPISGHTALYWYRQSLGQGLEFLIYFQGNSAPDKSGLPSDRFSAERTGGSVSTLTIQRTQQEDSAVYLCASSPGVGDYNEQFFGPGTRLTVL.

This clone came up once. CDR3: CASSIRYGAGEPGYGYTF. For the CDR3, the DNA is TGTGCCAGTAGTATAAGATATGGTGCGGGTGAGCCGGGCTATGGCTACACCTTC. The V and J genes are TRBV19 and TRBJ1-2; D not certain. Between the trimmed V and J ends, which lost 2 bases and 4 bases, there was a span of 23 bases. CDR3 length: 18 amino acids. Germline V lookup: CDR1 LNHDA, CDR2 SQIVND (reference sequence).

The V gene is TRBV7-9, the J gene TRBJ2-2; 9 nucleotides align to TRBD2. Unmatched junction bases numbered 7, after V lost 5 bases and J lost 6 bases. The CDR3 extends over 15 amino acids. Germline CDR1 is SEHNR and CDR2 is FQNEAQ (reference sequence). CDR3 nucleotide sequence: TGTGCCAGCAGCCCAACTTCTAGCGGGGCCGGGGAGCTGTTTTTT. Translation gives CASSPTSSGAGELFF.

J is TRBJ1-5 and V is TRBV15; D is uncertain. V was trimmed by 0 bases and J by 0 bases, leaving 12 bases between them. CDR1 and CDR2 (germline): LNHNV, YYDKDF (reference sequence). The CDR3 covers 17 residues. The CDR3 sequence: CATSRDLSPYSNQPQHF. The CDR3 region has the DNA TGTGCCACCAGCAGAGATCTCAGTCCTTATAGCAATCAGCCCCAGCATTTT.

In this sample, this clone turned up a few times. The chain employs TRBV28 and TRBJ2-5; 7 nucleotides line up with TRBD2. This CDR3 contains 14 residues. V shed 6 bases, J shed 5 bases, and the junction held 9 bases outside the gene matches. In germline, CDR1 is MDHEN, CDR2 SYDVKM. The CDR3 is CASSKFLGGETQYF. CDR3 bases: TGTGCCAGCAGCAAGTTCCTGGGGGGGGAGACCCAGTACTTC.

J is TRBJ2-5 and V is TRBV12-5; D gene ambiguous. The CDR3 extends over 16 amino acids. Germline-derived CDR1 and CDR2 are LGHNT and FRNRAP. Trimming pared 0 bases from V and 4 bases from J, leaving 15 bases between. The CDR3 coding sequence is TGTGCTAGTGGTTTGGTCCTTAGCCGAACGGGAGAGACCCAGTACTTC. Translation gives CASGLVLSRTGETQYF.

The chain links TRBV19 to TRBJ1-2, with TRBD1 matching over 7 bases. J was trimmed by 2 bases and V by 5 bases; bases with no gene match: 8. Germline assignment: CDR1 LNHDA and CDR2 SQIVND (reference sequence). The CDR3 contains 15 residues. In DNA form, the CDR3 reads TGTGCCAGTAGTCGGACAGGAAGGCTGAACTATGGCTACACCTTC. It codes for CASSRTGRLNYGYTF.

The J gene is TRBJ1-1, the V gene TRBV27; no reliable D call. Per the germline V gene, CDR1 is MNHEY and CDR2 is SMNVEV (reference sequence). CDR3 length: 14 residues. Trimming shortened V by 3 bases and J by 5 bases, and 13 bases separated the two germline ends. CDR3 protein: CASSFGVRSTEAFF. CDR3 coding DNA: TGTGCCAGCAGTTTCGGGGTCCGGAGTACTGAAGCTTTCTTT.

The V gene is TRBV27, the J gene TRBJ1-2; no clear D. The CDR3 totals 17 residues. The germline CDR1 and CDR2 sequences are MNHEY and SMNVEV (reference sequence). The V gene lost 1 base and the J gene lost 4 bases, with 19 bases spanning the gap. The CDR3 spells CASSLFPAAEGFYGYTF. CDR3 bases: TGTGCCAGCAGTTTATTTCCGGCAGCGGAGGGCTTCTATGGCTACACCTTC.

The chain recombines TRBV24-1 with TRBJ1-3, with 7 bases lining up with TRBD1. The germline CDR1 and CDR2 sequences are KGHDR and SFDVKD. This CDR3 contains 16 residues. After removal of 3 bases from V and 0 bases from J, the junction contained 4 bases not matched to a gene. In DNA form, the CDR3 reads TGTGCCACCAGTGATGGGGGACAGTTCTCTGGAAACACCATATATTTT. Its translation: CATSDGGQFSGNTIYF.

The chain recombines TRBV3-1 (or the pseudogene TRBV3-2) with TRBJ1-5; 11 positions agree with TRBD1. Germline V gene lookup returns CDR1 LGHDT and CDR2 YNNKEL (reference sequence). The CDR3 extends over 17 amino acids. V shed 0 bases, J shed 6 bases, and the junction held 7 bases outside the gene matches. CDR3 DNA sequence: TGTGCCAGCAGCCAAGATCACCCGGGACAGGGGGGTCAGCCCCAGCATTTT. Amino acid sequence: CASSQDHPGQGGQPQHF.

The rearrangement links TRBV5-1 to TRBJ1-1; no reliable D call. The CDR3 covers 15 residues. V lost 0 bases and J 3 bases, leaving 12 bases between the germline ends. Germline V lookup: CDR1 SGHRS, CDR2 YFSETQ. The CDR3 loop reads CASSLVRGGDTEAFF. CDR3 bases: TGCGCCAGCAGCTTGGTGCGGGGTGGCGACACTGAAGCTTTCTTT.

The chain links TRBV19 to TRBJ2-7; D perhaps matches TRBD1 (5 bases). This CDR3 is built from 15 residues. CDR1 and CDR2 from the germline V gene are LNHDA and SQIVND (reference sequence). Trimming removed 1 base at V and 1 base at J, with 11 bases between. CDR3 sequence reads: CASSIAPGSSYEQYF. CDR3 bases: TGTGCCAGTAGTATAGCCCCAGGGTCGTCCTACGAGCAGTACTTC.

The rearrangement uses TRBV29-1 and TRBJ1-2, with D unclear. Germline CDR1 SQVTM, CDR2 ANQGSEA. The CDR3 has 14 residues. V lost 2 bases and J lost 5, with 15 bases in between. DNA for the CDR3: TGCAGCGTTGAAACCCCAGGCCTTGTTTATGGCTACACCTTC. Encoded protein: CSVETPGLVYGYTF. Supplemented by reference TRBV29-1 and TRBJ1-2, the full variable domain reads SAVISQKPSRDICQRGTSLTIQCQVDSQVTMMFWYRQQPGQSLTLIATANQGSEATYESGFVIDKFPISRPNLTFSTLTVSNMSPEDSSIYLCSVETPGLVYGYTFGSGTRLTVV.

Worth noting for this clone: The sample contains more than one DNA sequence encoding this CDR3. The rearrangement uses TRBV5-4 and TRBJ1-2, with D possibly being TRBD1 (6 bases). The CDR3 consists of 13 residues. V lost 2 bases, J lost 2 bases, and 7 bases lay in between. Looked up from germline, CDR1 is SGHNT and CDR2 is YYREEE (reference sequence). In nucleotides, the CDR3 is TGTGCCAGCAGCTTCGACAGGAACTATGGCTACACCTTC. Its protein is CASSFDRNYGYTF.

The chain links TRBV5-4 to TRBJ1-5; D is undetermined. This CDR3 spans 16 amino acids. Trimming shortened V by 0 bases and J by 7 bases, and 17 bases separated the two germline ends. Germline-derived CDR1 and CDR2 are SGHNT and YYREEE (reference sequence). The CDR3 DNA reads as TGTGCCAGCAGCTTGGCCCCTGGAATGGCGGGGCAGCCCCAGCATTTT. Translated: CASSLAPGMAGQPQHF.

The chain links TRBV28 to TRBJ1-6, with D hard to call. CDR3 length: 15 residues. Germline CDR1 reads MDHEN; CDR2 reads SYDVKM. The ends were cut back, 7 bases at V and 9 bases at J, with 19 bases in the middle. The CDR3 loop is CASIPSGQDRSPLHF. The CDR3 coding sequence is TGTGCCAGCATCCCGAGCGGGCAGGATCGTTCACCCCTCCACTTT. The full variable domain, with the rest looked up from reference TRBV28 and TRBJ1-6, is DVKVTQSSRYLVKRTGEKVFLECVQDMDHENMFWYRQDPGLGLRLIYFSYDVKMKEKGDIPEGYSVSREKKERFSLILESASTNQTSMYLCASIPSGQDRSPLHFGNGTRLTVT.

This clone was observed a single time. The chain uses TRBV4-1 and TRBJ2-7; a possible D gene is TRBD2 (6 bases). Trimming took off 6 bases at V and 0 bases at J, with 18 bases between the two ends. This CDR3 contains 16 residues. CDR1 and CDR2 from the germline V gene are MGHRA and YSYEKL. CDR3 sequence (DNA): TGCGCCAGCAGGAACATTGGGGGGACGGTCTCCTACGAGCAGTACTTC. Amino acids: CASRNIGGTVSYEQYF.

The gene calls are TRBV5-4 and TRBJ2-1; the match to TRBD1 covers 9 bases. The CDR3 is 15 residues long. V shed 4 bases, J shed 6 bases, and the junction held 8 bases outside the gene matches. CDR1 and CDR2 from the germline V gene are SGHNT and YYREEE (reference sequence). The CDR3 spells CASSDGTGSRNEQFF. For the CDR3, the DNA is TGTGCCAGCAGCGACGGGACAGGGTCACGCAATGAGCAGTTCTTC.

Comment on this clone: Other DNA sequences in this sample translate to the same CDR3. The genes are TRBV5-1 and TRBJ1-4; no clear D gene. The germline V gene has CDR1 SGHRS and CDR2 YFSETQ. Trimming pared 4 bases from V and 5 bases from J, leaving 12 bases between. The CDR3 spans 14 residues. As DNA, the CDR3 is TGCGCCAGCAGCCTAGAAGGAGCAAATGAAAAACTGTTTTTT. Translating gives CASSLEGANEKLFF. Based on the CDR3 plus reference TRBV5-1 and TRBJ1-4, the full variable domain is KAGVTQTPRYLIKTRGQQVTLSCSPISGHRSVSWYQQTPGQGLQFLFEYFSETQRNKGNFPGRFSGRQFSNSRSEMNVSTLELGDSALYLCASSLEGANEKLFFGSGTQLSVL.

This clone showed up just once. The V call is TRBV9, the J call TRBJ1-1, with a tentative D call TRBD1 (5 bases). Germline values: CDR1 SGDLS, CDR2 YYNGEE. V lost 0 bases and J 2 bases, leaving 17 bases between the germline ends. The CDR3 sequence is 17 residues long. The CDR3: CASSVVGSGRFNTEAFF. CDR3 nucleotides: TGTGCCAGCAGCGTAGTAGGGTCAGGGAGGTTCAACACTGAAGCTTTCTTT.

This clone was seen a few times. J is TRBJ1-2 and V is TRBV4-2; the D gene is possibly TRBD1 (5 bases). CDR1 is LGHNA, CDR2 YNFKEQ, per germline. Trimming took 3 bases from V and 6 from J, leaving 11 bases between them. This CDR3 is built from 13 residues. CDR3 sequence (DNA): TGTGCCAGCAGCCAGGGTGCAGGGAATGGCTACACCTTC. Translation: CASSQGAGNGYTF.

The chain carries TRBV7-9 and TRBJ2-1; 11 nucleotides align to TRBD2. V lost 1 base, J lost 0 bases, and 5 bases stayed unmatched. In germline, CDR1 is SEHNR, CDR2 FQNEAQ (reference sequence). The CDR3 has 18 amino acids. The CDR3 DNA sequence: TGTGCCAGCAGCTTAGAACTAGCGGGGGATATCTCCTACAATGAGCAGTTCTTC. It translates to CASSLELAGDISYNEQFF.

The J gene is TRBJ2-7, the V gene TRBV7-2; the match to TRBD2 covers 12 bases. V lost 2 bases and J lost 2; bases outside the gene matches: 7. The CDR3 is made up of 17 amino acids. Germline V CDR1 and CDR2: SGHTA, FQGNSA. The CDR3 loop reads CASSLRLAGGQPYEQYF. CDR3 nucleotide sequence: TGTGCCAGCAGCTTACGGCTAGCGGGGGGGCAACCCTACGAGCAGTACTTC.

This chain joins TRBV6-5 and TRBJ1-6, with 7 positions matching TRBD1. Looked up from germline, CDR1 is MNHEY and CDR2 is SVGAGI. The CDR3 has 13 residues. V shed 6 bases, J shed 5 bases, and the junction held 1 base outside the gene matches. For the CDR3, the DNA is TGTGCCAGCAGACAGGGGCATAATTCACCCCTCCACTTT. It codes for CASRQGHNSPLHF.